The rows below give T cell receptor beta chains drawn from one sample of a study of T-cell memory formation after mild COVID-19. MiXCR was run by TCRdb on the 5' RACE reads, yielding one entry per CDR3 protein. The table has about 250,000 distinct CDR3 sequences, roughly 17% seen once. The sample was PBMCs or a T cell subset sorted from them (not recorded which). These receptors originate from a man aged 18 to 35 who had mild COVID-19 (a few samples of this study predate the infection). Cell type and time point are not known. The CDR3 runs from the conserved cysteine through the conserved F or W. D genes are given only for firm matches. Clone size is stated in some rows and not others, as once, few, many or a class when expanded.

D gene,V gene,clone size,J gene,CDR3 DNA,CDR3 protein
NA,TRBV4-3,many,TRBJ2-5,TGCGCCAGCAGCCAAGAGGGGGAAAGGGCGGAGACCCAGTACTTC,CASSQEGERAETQYF
NA,TRBV14,NA,TRBJ2-3,TGTGCCAGCAGCCGATGGGTGGGGGATACGCAGTATTTT,CASSRWVGDTQYF
NA,TRBV6-2/TRBV6-3,NA,TRBJ1-1,TGTGCCAGCAGTTCCGAAATCACTGAAGCTTTCTTT,CASSSEITEAFF
NA,TRBV11-2,few,TRBJ2-7,TGTGCCAGCAGCTTAGCCGTCAGGGGTTCCGAGCAGTACTTC,CASSLAVRGSEQYF
NA,TRBV2,NA,TRBJ2-7,TGTGCCAGCAGGTCCAGGGGCCCCTACGAGCAGTACTTC,CASRSRGPYEQYF
TRBD2,TRBV7-9,few,TRBJ2-1,TGTGCCAGCAGCACAACGGGACTAGCTATTCCCAATGAGCAGTTCTTC,CASSTTGLAIPNEQFF
TRBD1,TRBV20-1,NA,TRBJ2-3,TGCAGTGCTAGAACCAGGGGGAGCACAGATACGCAGTATTTT,CSARTRGSTDTQYF
NA,TRBV4-1,few,TRBJ1-5,TGCGCCAGCAGCCAAGTGGGGCGAGGCAATCAGCCCCAGCATTTT,CASSQVGRGNQPQHF
NA,TRBV10-3,NA,TRBJ2-1,TGTGCCATCAGCGTCACGGGCAATGAGCAGTTCTTC,CAISVTGNEQFF
TRBD2,TRBV20-1,few,TRBJ2-5,TGCAGTGCCTTAAGCGGGGGAGAGACCCAGTACTTC,CSALSGGETQYF
NA,TRBV7-2,few,TRBJ2-7,TGTGCCAGCAGCTTATACGGGGAAATCGAGCAGTACTTC,CASSLYGEIEQYF
NA,TRBV9,NA,TRBJ1-6,TGTGCCAGCAGCGTAGAGGGCGTCCGGAATTCACCCCTCCACTTT,CASSVEGVRNSPLHF
TRBD2,TRBV7-3,many,TRBJ2-3,TGTGCCAGCAGCCGTAGCGGGGGGTATGCAGATACGCAGTATTTT,CASSRSGGYADTQYF
TRBD1,TRBV2,NA,TRBJ2-1,TGTGCCAGCCTGGGGGGGGACAGGGGTTTTAATGAGCAGTTCTTC,CASLGGDRGFNEQFF
NA,TRBV15,few,TRBJ1-5,TGTGCCACCAGAGCTGGGGGGGAAAGCAATCAGCCCCAGCATTTT,CATRAGGESNQPQHF
TRBD2,TRBV30,NA,TRBJ2-7,TGTGCCTGGAGTCGTGGACTAGCGCTCAACGAGCAGTACTTC,CAWSRGLALNEQYF
NA,TRBV10-3,NA,TRBJ1-1,TGTGCCATCTCTAGGGTGGGGAACACTGAAGCTTTCTTT,CAISRVGNTEAFF
NA,TRBV13,few,TRBJ1-1,TGTGCCAGCAGCTTAGGACATCGGAACACTGAAGCTTTCTTT,CASSLGHRNTEAFF
NA,TRBV24-1,few,TRBJ1-2,TGTGCCACCTCCTTGGGTGGGACCGCCGGCTACACCTTC,CATSLGGTAGYTF
NA,TRBV11-2,many,TRBJ2-5,TGTGCCAGCAGCTTAGGTTGGGACGGGGCAGAGACCCAGTACTTC,CASSLGWDGAETQYF
NA,TRBV29-1,NA,TRBJ1-1,TGCAGGATACAGGGCCAAGTGAACACTGAAGCTTTCTTT,CRIQGQVNTEAFF
TRBD2,TRBV7-9,NA,TRBJ2-5,TGTGCCAGCAGCTTAGAGGCTGCGGGGGGTCCCCAAGAGACCCAGTACTTC,CASSLEAAGGPQETQYF